The TCR beta chain described here comes from a study of beta chain features in type 1 diabetes. This clone turned up a few times. Its antigen is not known. The length of the CDR3 is 16 residues. The V and J ends lost 0 bases and 0 bases respectively, with 9 bases between them. Study results and caveats: TCRB CDR3s were moderately but significantly shorter in Type 1 diabetes patients in all four CD4+ subsets.

The authors reverse transcribed all of the isolated RNA, so sequencing captured expressed TCRB transcripts. Libraries were prepared by immunoSEQ multiplex PCR; TCRdb keeps only in-frame clonotypes and omits some of them. The sample includes about 260,000 clones, roughly 25% seen only once; the top ten take roughly 0.013%. The genes are TRBV23-1 and TRBJ1-3, with TRBD1 as a possible D gene (5 bases). TRBV23-1 is marked as an open reading frame, function uncertain. The clonotype comes from a woman in her twenties or thirties with type 1 diabetes. Specimen: naive CD4+ T cells from blood. CDR3 in DNA: TGCGCCAGCAGTCAATCGATACAGGACTCTGGAAACACCATATATTTT. It encodes CASSQSIQDSGNTIYF.